This T cell receptor (beta chain) was profiled in a study of graft-versus-host responses after intestinal transplantation. Study at large: Transplants were multivisceral, liver-intestinal, or isolated intestinal. Anti-thymocyte globulin induction was given to all recipients, followed by tacrolimus and steroids for around three years.

This CDR3 spans 17 amino acids. The ends lost 3 bases at V and 2 bases at J; junction bases unmatched: 7. The germline V gene encodes CDR1 MNHNS and CDR2 SASEGT. A note on this clone: Its antigen is undetermined.

Study-level points and caveats: The study associated peak circulating GvH clone levels with early post-transplant HvG declines. There were GvH clones found in recipient marrow, and some of them appeared first in ileum or blood.

Here immunoSEQ multiplex PCR was the method, and the copy in TCRdb shows in-frame clones only, minus some. The sample yields about 82,000 clones, about 91% seen once. The chain is built from TRBV6-1 and TRBJ2-7; 13 bases are shared with TRBD2. The sample was unstimulated CD4+ T cells sorted from spleen or lymph node cells, taken before transplant. This clonotype was sampled from a human donor who was the organ donor for an intestinal transplant. For the CDR3, the DNA is TGTGCCAGCAGTGACCGACTAGCGGGGGGCCGGACCTACGAGCAGTACTTC. It translates to CASSDRLAGGRTYEQYF.